Following are 6 T cell receptor beta chains from one sample sequenced in a study of identical twins. MiXCR was run by TCRdb on the 5' RACE reads, yielding one entry per CDR3 protein. Of over 200,000 distinct CDR3 sequences in the sample, over 5% were seen once. This sample also belongs to another study, concerning T cells expressing NK-cell markers.

Sample: CD8+ T cells sorted from blood. These receptors were obtained from a woman in her late teens or twenties in good health.

This clonotype was counted only a few times. The chain employs TRBV4-2 and TRBJ2-2, with a weak D call TRBD2 (7 bases). Trimming removed 6 bases at V and 6 bases at J, with 17 bases between. There are 15 residues in the CDR3. Germline assignment: CDR1 LGHNA and CDR2 YNFKEQ. The CDR3 region is CASRGGGYSAGELFF. The DNA of the CDR3 is TGTGCCAGCAGGGGCGGGGGCTATAGCGCCGGGGAGCTGTTTTTT.

This clonotype has a handful of counts. This chain joins TRBV7-9 and TRBJ2-1, with 9 bases matching TRBD1. V was clipped by 4 bases and J by 8 bases; unmatched bases: 6. Germline V gives CDR1 SEHNR, CDR2 FQNEAQ (reference sequence). The CDR3 length is 14 residues. CDR3 bases: TGTGCCAGCAGCTCCGGGACAGGGATCGATGAGCAGTTCTTC. Protein product: CASSSGTGIDEQFF.

In its sample, this clonotype was seen many times. V usage is TRBV24-1 and J usage is TRBJ2-3; D not certain. This CDR3 has 14 residues. V lost 7 bases and J lost 2, with 12 bases in between. CDR1 KGHDR and CDR2 SFDVKD come from the germline V gene. CDR3 DNA: TGTGCCACCAGCGGTGTGGACCCCACAGATACGCAGTATTTT. Amino acids: CATSGVDPTDTQYF.

This clonotype was detected a few times. The chain couples TRBV5-6 to TRBJ2-1, with D perhaps TRBD2 (6 bases). From germline, CDR1 is SGHDT and CDR2 YYEEEE. The CDR3 length is 15 residues. Trimming removed 3 bases at V and 4 bases at J, with 14 bases between. The CDR3 DNA is TGTGCCAGCAGCTCGGACGGCCGGGGGTACAATGAGCAGTTCTTC. Its protein product is CASSSDGRGYNEQFF.

In this sample, this clonotype turned up once. The chain joins TRBV18 to TRBJ2-7; a possible D gene is TRBD1 (6 bases). Looked up from germline, CDR1 is KGHSH and CDR2 is LQKENI. V lost 5 bases and J lost 1, with 15 bases in between. The CDR3 spans 15 residues. CDR3 amino acids: CASSVTGTPSYEQYF. CDR3 DNA sequence: TGTGCCAGCTCAGTTACCGGGACACCATCCTACGAGCAGTACTTC. The variable domain in full, completed from reference TRBV18 and TRBJ2-7, reads NAGVMQNPRHLVRRRGQEARLRCSPMKGHSHVYWYRQLPEEGLKFMVYLQKENIIDESGMPKERFSAEFPKEGPSILRIQQVVRGDSAAYFCASSVTGTPSYEQYFGPGTRLTVT.

This clonotype came up a few times. The chain uses TRBV20-1 and TRBJ1-1, with TRBD1 matching over 9 bases. J gave up 3 bases and V 3 bases, and 8 bases lay outside the gene matches. CDR1 is DFQATT and CDR2 is SNEGSKA in the germline V gene (reference sequence). This CDR3 spans 15 amino acids. The CDR3 protein is CSASASGQGYTEAFF. CDR3 sequence (DNA): TGCAGTGCTAGTGCCTCGGGACAGGGATACACTGAAGCTTTCTTT.